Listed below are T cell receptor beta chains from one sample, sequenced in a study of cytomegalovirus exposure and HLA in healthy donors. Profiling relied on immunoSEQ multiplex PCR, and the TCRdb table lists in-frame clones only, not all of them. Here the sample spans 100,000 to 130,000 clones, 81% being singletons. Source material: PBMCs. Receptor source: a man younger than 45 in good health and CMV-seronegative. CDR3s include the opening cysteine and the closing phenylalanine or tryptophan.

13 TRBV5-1 CASSLPGQYEQYF
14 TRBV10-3 CASTKTGGFNEQYF
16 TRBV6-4 CASSDSRQGGNNEQFF
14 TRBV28 CASSYGDRANTIYF
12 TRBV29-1 CSAGGGVTEAFF
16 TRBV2 CASRRQGLFITDTQYF
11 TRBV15 CATSRAPVLTF
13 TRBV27 CASSSGMGTEAFF
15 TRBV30 CAWSVLDRVGYGYTF
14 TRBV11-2 CASSLAGGPKKPFF
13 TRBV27 CASSPLGTGELFF
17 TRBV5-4 CASSLELAGGRTNEQFF
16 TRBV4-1 CASSQEHRTSSYEQYF
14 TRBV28 CASRRINFQETQYF
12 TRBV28 CASSSGPYEQYF
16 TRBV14 CASSQRWGGPNTEAFF